The entry below describes one TCR beta chain. This sample was included in a study of radiotherapy plus CTLA-4 blockade in lung cancer. V shed 5 bases and J 3 bases; nucleotides not matched to a gene: 4. The CDR3 is 14 amino acids. Looked up from germline, CDR1 is SEHNR and CDR2 is FQNEAQ (reference sequence). The protocol was immunoSEQ multiplex PCR, while the TCRdb copy is restricted to in-frame clones and leaves out a portion. The sample yields about 33,000 clones, more than 80% seen once. This TCR derives from a human donor with non-small cell lung cancer that progressed on radiotherapy plus ipilimumab. The material was peripheral blood, obtained from a patient treated with radiotherapy plus ipilimumab. The rearrangement uses TRBV7-9 and TRBJ2-5, with 9 nucleotides matching TRBD1. The CDR3 nucleotides read TGTGCCAGCAGCCGGACAGGGGCGGAAGAGACCCAGTACTTC. It specifies CASSRTGAEETQYF.